These 4 T cell receptor beta chains were sequenced from one sample in a study of blood T cell repertoires in COVID-19. The table came from immunoSEQ multiplex PCR; TCRdb's copy has only in-frame clones and leaves some out. This table holds 100,000 to 150,000 clones, just under 80% found once. Sequencing input: peripheral blood. The receptors were sampled from a human donor in a cohort sampled during active COVID-19.

The chain links TRBV2 to TRBJ1-1; no firm D call. V was pared by 2 bases and J by 6 bases, with 16 bases between. CDR3 size: 15 residues. Germline CDR1 and CDR2: SNHLY and FYNNEI. The CDR3 reads CASSEWSSEGAEAFF. The CDR3 DNA reads TGTGCCAGCAGTGAATGGTCCTCTGAGGGTGCTGAAGCTTTCTTT.

This rearrangement joins TRBV5-4 to TRBJ1-1; 9 nucleotides line up with TRBD1. Germline V CDR1 and CDR2: SGHNT, YYREEE (reference sequence). The J segment lost 4 bases and the V segment lost 6 bases, leaving 10 bases of the junction unmatched. The CDR3 consists of 15 residues. CDR3 nucleotide sequence: TGTGCCAGCACCCGGACAGGGGTTATGACCACTGAAGCTTTCTTT. Protein product: CASTRTGVMTTEAFF. The entire variable domain, with the rest obtained from reference TRBV5-4 and TRBJ1-1, is as follows: ETGVTQSPTHLIKTRGQQVTLRCSSQSGHNTVSWYQQALGQGPQFIFQYYREEENGRGNFPPRFSGLQFPNYSSELNVNALELDDSALYLCASTRTGVMTTEAFFGQGTRLTVV.

V usage is TRBV2 and J usage is TRBJ1-1; D possibly corresponds to TRBD1 (5 bases). The CDR3 length is 13 residues. V lost 4 bases to trimming and J lost 5 bases, with 11 bases between them. CDR1 is SNHLY and CDR2 is FYNNEI in the germline V gene. CDR3 loop: CASSAGEGTEAFF. CDR3 coding DNA: TGTGCCAGCAGTGCGGGGGAGGGGACTGAAGCTTTCTTT.

The chain uses TRBV4-3 and TRBJ2-3; D call uncertain. The germline gives CDR1 LGHNA, CDR2 YSLEER. The length of the CDR3 is 14 residues. Trimming removed 4 bases from V and 3 bases from J, with 11 bases in between. The CDR3, as DNA: TGCGCCAGCAGCCTACAGAGAAGGACAGATACGCAGTATTTT. Its protein is CASSLQRRTDTQYF.